This entry lists 24 T cell receptor beta chains sequenced from one sample in a study of technical replicates of blood from a few donors. Produced via immunoSEQ multiplex PCR; TCRdb's table is partial and in-frame only. The sample lists more than 90,000 clones, about 96% seen once, with roughly 0.39% in the top ten. Sequencing was done on a sample of T cells isolated from PBMCs. The source is a human donor in good health.

The chain is built from TRBV28 and TRBJ2-1, with 9 positions matching TRBD1. Germline assignment: CDR1 MDHEN and CDR2 SYDVKM. Trimming took 2 bases from V and 9 from J; bases not matched to a gene: 11. This CDR3 region has 16 residues. The CDR3 is CASSLLGQGLASEQFF. Written as DNA, the CDR3 is TGTGCCAGCAGTTTACTCGGACAGGGGCTAGCGAGTGAGCAGTTCTTC.

The chain recombines TRBV19 with TRBJ1-5; tentative D call: TRBD1 (5 bases). Trimming left V 3 bases short and J 2 bases short, with 14 bases between. The germline V gene has CDR1 LNHDA and CDR2 SQIVND (reference sequence). The CDR3 sequence is 16 residues long. CDR3 DNA: TGTGCCAGTAGTATGGCGGGGAGGGGCGGCAATCAGCCCCAGCATTTT. Translation: CASSMAGRGGNQPQHF.

The genes are TRBV2 and TRBJ2-1; 10 bases are a match to TRBD1. Germline V CDR1 and CDR2: SNHLY, FYNNEI. There are 17 residues in the CDR3. J was trimmed by 5 bases and V by 4 bases; bases with no gene match: 11. This CDR3 reads CASSVRGDRGGHNEQFF. CDR3 bases: TGTGCCAGCAGTGTCAGGGGGGACAGGGGTGGGCACAATGAGCAGTTCTTC.

The chain links TRBV6-4 to TRBJ1-1; D remains unclear. Germline V gene sequence: CDR1 MRHNA, CDR2 SNTAGT. The CDR3 totals 13 residues. V was clipped by 6 bases and J by 1 base, with 9 bases between them. CDR3 in amino acids: CASRATENTEAFF. The DNA of the CDR3 is TGTGCCAGCAGAGCGACGGAGAACACTGAAGCTTTCTTT.

The rearrangement joins TRBV5-4 to TRBJ1-1, with D maybe TRBD1 (5 bases). The germline V gene has CDR1 SGHNT and CDR2 YYREEE (reference sequence). Trimming left V 4 bases short and J 6 bases short, with 10 bases between. The CDR3 spans 12 residues. In DNA form, the CDR3 reads TGTGCCAGCAGCCCGGGGGGGGCTGAAGCTTTCTTT. This encodes CASSPGGAEAFF.

This clone came up a few times. This chain uses TRBV27 with TRBJ1-2, with D unresolved. The V gene lost 6 bases and the J gene lost 0 bases, with 5 bases spanning the gap. The CDR3 length is 12 residues. Germline V gives CDR1 MNHEY, CDR2 SMNVEV (reference sequence). The CDR3 loop is CASSGSNYGYTF. The CDR3 DNA reads TGTGCCAGCAGCGGGTCTAACTATGGCTACACCTTC.

V usage is TRBV27 and J usage is TRBJ2-1; no definite D call. Germline V CDR1 and CDR2: MNHEY, SMNVEV (reference sequence). Trimming pared 5 bases from V and 2 bases from J, leaving 7 bases between. The CDR3 has 13 residues. CDR3 in amino acids: CASSSQAYNEQFF. The CDR3 coding sequence is TGTGCCAGCAGTAGCCAAGCCTACAATGAGCAGTTCTTC.

The genes are TRBV16 and TRBJ1-1; possibly TRBD1 for D (5 bases). This CDR3 comprises 13 residues. CDR1 KGHSY and CDR2 FQNENV come from the germline V gene. The ends were cut back, 4 bases at V and 10 bases at J, with 16 bases in the middle. CDR3 bases: TGTGCCAGCAGCCCCTTCAAAGGGGTAGGAGCTTTCTTT. Translated, it gives CASSPFKGVGAFF.

V usage is TRBV6-1 and J usage is TRBJ2-7; D call uncertain. The V and J ends lost 5 bases and 2 bases respectively, with 13 bases between them. Looked up from germline, CDR1 is MNHNS and CDR2 is SASEGT. The CDR3 extends over 14 amino acids. The CDR3 region is CASSFEDGAYEQYF. As DNA, the CDR3 is TGTGCCAGCAGTTTTGAAGACGGAGCCTACGAGCAGTACTTC.

This chain links TRBV12-5 with TRBJ2-6, with D possibly TRBD1 on 5 matching bases. The CDR3 extends over 18 amino acids. From germline, CDR1 is LGHNT and CDR2 FRNRAP. Trimming removed 4 bases from V and 5 bases from J, with 21 bases in between. CDR3 loop: CASGWTPAGQSRANVLTF. The DNA of the CDR3 is TGTGCTAGTGGTTGGACACCTGCAGGACAAAGTCGGGCCAACGTCCTGACTTTC.

This rearrangement joins TRBV30 to TRBJ2-3, with 15 nucleotides matching TRBD2. Trimming cost V 4 bases and J 2 bases; bases outside gene matches: 19. Germline assignment: CDR1 GTSNPN and CDR2 SVGIG (reference sequence). The CDR3 has 21 amino acids. The CDR3 nucleotides are TGTGCCTGGATAATCAGGGGGACTAGCGGGAGGATCCCGTTCTCCACAGATACGCAGTATTTT. Translating gives CAWIIRGTSGRIPFSTDTQYF.

The sample holds a few counts of this clone. The chain links TRBV4-3 to TRBJ1-5; no clear D. The germline V gene encodes CDR1 LGHNA and CDR2 YSLEER. Deletions cut 0 bases from V and 3 bases from J, with 6 bases between. The CDR3 extends over 14 amino acids. The chain's CDR3 is CASSQERYNQPQHF. The CDR3 DNA is TGCGCCAGCAGCCAAGAGAGATACAATCAGCCCCAGCATTTT.

The rearrangement links TRBV5-1 to TRBJ2-1; 13 bases map to TRBD2. CDR3 length: 15 residues. Germline CDR1 is SGHRS and CDR2 is YFSETQ. V gave up 3 bases and J gave up 8 bases; unmatched junction bases: 5. The CDR3 reads CASSWTSGSIYEQFF. CDR3 nucleotide sequence: TGCGCCAGCAGCTGGACTAGCGGGAGTATCTATGAGCAGTTCTTC.

The count of this clone is one. The genes are TRBV12-5 and TRBJ2-7; 10 nucleotides match TRBD1. The CDR3 consists of 15 residues. Germline lookup yields CDR1 LGHNT and CDR2 FRNRAP. V trimming: 5 bases; J trimming: 7 bases; junction bases outside the gene matches: 11. The CDR3 region is CASGPEGQGQYEQYF. For the CDR3, the DNA is TGTGCTAGTGGTCCTGAGGGACAGGGGCAATATGAGCAGTACTTC.

The V gene is TRBV28, the J gene TRBJ2-7, with a tentative D call TRBD2 (7 bases). The length of the CDR3 is 17 residues. Germline CDR1 reads MDHEN; CDR2 reads SYDVKM. V lost 5 bases and J lost 1, with 21 bases in between. CDR3 protein: CASSPAGAYVGSYEQYF. CDR3 DNA sequence: TGTGCCAGCAGTCCTGCGGGGGCTTATGTGGGGTCCTACGAGCAGTACTTC.

This chain uses TRBV9 with TRBJ1-2; 7 bases fit TRBD1. Germline trimming cut 0 bases from V and 4 bases from J; bases unmatched to any gene: 3. CDR3 length: 14 amino acids. The germline gives CDR1 SGDLS, CDR2 YYNGEE. The CDR3 nucleotides are TGTGCCAGCAGCGTAGCAGGACAGGTCTATGGCTACACCTTC. It yields the protein CASSVAGQVYGYTF.

The chain recombines TRBV12-5 with TRBJ2-1, with 10 bases fitting TRBD2. The CDR3 covers 14 residues. V lost 6 bases, J lost 6 bases, and 5 bases stayed unmatched. The germline V gene has CDR1 LGHNT and CDR2 FRNRAP. The CDR3 here is CASGLSGRVNEQFF. CDR3 DNA sequence: TGTGCTAGTGGCCTCAGCGGGAGGGTCAATGAGCAGTTCTTC.

The chain recombines TRBV9 with TRBJ2-7; the match to TRBD1 covers 11 bases. The CDR3 totals 15 residues. V shed 3 bases and J 6 bases; nucleotides not matched to a gene: 8. Germline V gives CDR1 SGDLS, CDR2 YYNGEE. The CDR3 DNA reads as TGTGCCAGCAGCGATGGGACAGGGGGTTGGGGCGAGCAGTACTTC. Translating gives CASSDGTGGWGEQYF. The entire variable domain, with the rest obtained from reference TRBV9 and TRBJ2-7, is as follows: DSGVTQTPKHLITATGQRVTLRCSPRSGDLSVYWYQQSLDQGLQFLIQYYNGEERAKGNILERFSAQQFPDLHSELNLSSLELGDSALYFCASSDGTGGWGEQYFGPGTRLTVT.

The rearrangement uses TRBV7-3 and TRBJ1-3; D uncertain. The CDR3 contains 14 residues. V lost 7 bases, J lost 1 base, and 11 bases lay in between. Germline CDR1 reads SGHTA; CDR2 reads FQGTGA. The CDR3: CASKPEPSGNTIYF. Here the CDR3 DNA reads TGTGCCAGCAAACCGGAGCCTTCTGGAAACACCATATATTTT.

The chain combines TRBV7-9 with TRBJ1-2, with a possible D match to TRBD1 (5 bases). This CDR3 comprises 14 residues. Germline V gives CDR1 SEHNR, CDR2 FQNEAQ (reference sequence). Deletions cut 4 bases from V and 5 bases from J, with 14 bases between. The CDR3 is CASSSQQGSYGYTF. The CDR3 coding sequence is TGTGCCAGCAGCTCACAGCAGGGATCTTATGGCTACACCTTC.

The rearrangement uses TRBV7-2 and TRBJ2-7; possibly TRBD2 for D (5 bases). V lost 1 base and J 6 bases, leaving 19 bases between the germline ends. The CDR3 spans 16 residues. The germline V gene encodes CDR1 SGHTA and CDR2 FQGNSA. CDR3 loop: CASSLDGTSYSREQYF. CDR3 coding DNA: TGTGCCAGCAGCTTAGACGGAACTAGTTATAGTCGCGAGCAGTACTTC.

This clone came up once. This sequence joins TRBV4-1 and TRBJ2-7; 7 bases line up with TRBD1. Unmatched junction bases numbered 14, after V lost 3 bases and J lost 3 bases. This CDR3 spans 17 amino acids. Looked up from germline, CDR1 is MGHRA and CDR2 is YSYEKL. The DNA for the CDR3 is TGCGCCAGCAGCCACCACATGGACAGGCGACAACTCTACGAGCAGTACTTC. Protein product: CASSHHMDRRQLYEQYF.

The gene calls are TRBV21-1 and TRBJ1-5. TRBV21-1 is flagged as a pseudogene. This CDR3 has 13 residues. CDR3 nucleotide sequence: TGTGCCACCCCGGGTTATAGCAATCAGCCCCAGCATTTT. Translating it yields CATPGYSNQPQHF.

The CDR3 loop reads CASSLGAGGNTEAFF. The CDR3 nucleotides read TGCGCCAGCAGCTTAGGGGCAGGCGGGAACACTGAAGCTTTCTTT. V gene TRBV5-1 combines with J gene TRBJ1-1; D is possibly TRBD1 (5 bases). The germline gives CDR1 SGHRS, CDR2 YFSETQ. V lost 2 bases, J lost 1 base, and 12 bases lay in between. This CDR3 has 15 residues.